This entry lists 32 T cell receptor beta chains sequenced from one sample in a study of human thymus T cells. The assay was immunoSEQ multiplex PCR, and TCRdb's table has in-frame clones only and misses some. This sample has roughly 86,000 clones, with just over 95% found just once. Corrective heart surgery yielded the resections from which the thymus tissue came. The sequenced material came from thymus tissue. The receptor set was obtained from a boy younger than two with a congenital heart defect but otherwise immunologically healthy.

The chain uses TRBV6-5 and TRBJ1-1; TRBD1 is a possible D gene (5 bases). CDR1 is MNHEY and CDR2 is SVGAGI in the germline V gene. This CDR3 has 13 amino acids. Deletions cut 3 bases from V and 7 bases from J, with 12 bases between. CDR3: CASSYSGAFEAFF. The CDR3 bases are TGTGCCAGCAGTTATAGTGGGGCATTTGAAGCTTTCTTT.

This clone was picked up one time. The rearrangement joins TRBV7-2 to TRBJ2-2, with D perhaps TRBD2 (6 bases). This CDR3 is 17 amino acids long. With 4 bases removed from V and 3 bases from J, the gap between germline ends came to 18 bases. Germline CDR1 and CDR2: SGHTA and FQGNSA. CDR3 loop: CASSSGGTPEDTGELFF. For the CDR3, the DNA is TGTGCCAGCAGCTCAGGAGGGACTCCGGAGGACACCGGGGAGCTGTTTTTT.

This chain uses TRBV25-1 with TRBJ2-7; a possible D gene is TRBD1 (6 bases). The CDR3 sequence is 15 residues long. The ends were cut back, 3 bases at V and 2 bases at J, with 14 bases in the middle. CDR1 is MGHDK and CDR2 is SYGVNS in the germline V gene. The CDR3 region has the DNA TGTGCCAGCAGTGAGGCCCCCGGGACACCCTACGAGCAGTACTTC. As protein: CASSEAPGTPYEQYF.

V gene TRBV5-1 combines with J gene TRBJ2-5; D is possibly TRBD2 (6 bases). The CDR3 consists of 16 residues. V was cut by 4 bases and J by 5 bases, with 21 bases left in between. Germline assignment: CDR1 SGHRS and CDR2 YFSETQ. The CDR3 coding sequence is TGCGCCAGCAGCCCCAGCCGGGACTCGTATAATGAGACCCAGTACTTC. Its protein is CASSPSRDSYNETQYF. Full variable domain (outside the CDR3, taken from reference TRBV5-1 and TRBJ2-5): KAGVTQTPRYLIKTRGQQVTLSCSPISGHRSVSWYQQTPGQGLQFLFEYFSETQRNKGNFPGRFSGRQFSNSRSEMNVSTLELGDSALYLCASSPSRDSYNETQYFGPGTRLLVL.

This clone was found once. CDR3 region: CASSRFGEAGANVLTF. The CDR3 coding sequence is TGTGCCAGCAGCCGCTTCGGGGAGGCTGGGGCCAACGTCCTGACTTTC. The gene calls are TRBV28 and TRBJ2-6, with D perhaps matching TRBD2 (6 bases). The CDR3 is made up of 16 amino acids. V was shortened by 6 bases and J by 2 bases, with 14 bases between the two germline ends. Germline-derived CDR1 and CDR2 are MDHEN and SYDVKM.

CDR3 nucleotide sequence: TGCAGCGTTGACTGGGAAAGGTATGGCTACACCTTC. Its protein product is CSVDWERYGYTF. V usage is TRBV29-1 and J usage is TRBJ1-2; no clear D gene. CDR1 and CDR2 (germline): SQVTM, ANQGSEA. The germline V and J ends were trimmed by 3 bases and 5 bases, with 10 bases remaining between them. The CDR3 length is 12 residues.

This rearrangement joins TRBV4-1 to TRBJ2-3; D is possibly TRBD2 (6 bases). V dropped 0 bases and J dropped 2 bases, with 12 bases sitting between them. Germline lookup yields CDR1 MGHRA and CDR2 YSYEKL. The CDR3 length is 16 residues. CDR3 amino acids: CASSQESASATDTQYF. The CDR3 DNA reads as TGCGCCAGCAGCCAAGAATCTGCTAGCGCCACAGATACGCAGTATTTT.

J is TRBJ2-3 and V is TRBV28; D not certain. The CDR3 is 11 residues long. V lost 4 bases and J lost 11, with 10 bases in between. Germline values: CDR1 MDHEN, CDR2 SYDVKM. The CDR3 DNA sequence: TGTGCCAGCAGTTCCGGTCTAAGGCAGTATTTT. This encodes CASSSGLRQYF.

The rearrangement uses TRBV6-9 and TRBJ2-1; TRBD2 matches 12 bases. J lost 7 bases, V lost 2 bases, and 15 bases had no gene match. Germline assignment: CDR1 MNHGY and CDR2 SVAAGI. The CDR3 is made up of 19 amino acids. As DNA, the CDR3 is TGTGCCAGCAGTTATCCCAGCAGACCTCGACTAGCGGGAGAAAATGAGCAGTTCTTC. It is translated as CASSYPSRPRLAGENEQFF.

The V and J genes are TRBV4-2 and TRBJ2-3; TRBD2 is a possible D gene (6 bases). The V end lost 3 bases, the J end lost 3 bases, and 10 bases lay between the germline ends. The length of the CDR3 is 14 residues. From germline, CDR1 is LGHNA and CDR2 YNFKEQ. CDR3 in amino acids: CASSQDYGTDTQYF. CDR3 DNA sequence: TGTGCCAGCAGCCAGGACTACGGGACAGATACGCAGTATTTT.

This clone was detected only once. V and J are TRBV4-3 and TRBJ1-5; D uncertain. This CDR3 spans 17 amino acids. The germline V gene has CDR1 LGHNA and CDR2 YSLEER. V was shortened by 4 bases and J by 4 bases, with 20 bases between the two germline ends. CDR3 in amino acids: CASSPILLVEDNQPQHF. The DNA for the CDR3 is TGCGCCAGCAGCCCAATCCTCTTGGTAGAGGATAATCAGCCCCAGCATTTT.

CDR3 protein: CASSLPRDRYNSPLHF. As DNA, the CDR3 is TGTGCCAGCAGCCTTCCCAGGGACCGCTATAATTCACCCCTCCACTTT. The V gene is TRBV5-8, the J gene TRBJ1-6, with D maybe TRBD1 (5 bases). Trimming took 4 bases from V and 3 from J, leaving 14 bases between them. The germline V gene has CDR1 SGHTS and CDR2 YDEGEE. The CDR3 has 16 residues.

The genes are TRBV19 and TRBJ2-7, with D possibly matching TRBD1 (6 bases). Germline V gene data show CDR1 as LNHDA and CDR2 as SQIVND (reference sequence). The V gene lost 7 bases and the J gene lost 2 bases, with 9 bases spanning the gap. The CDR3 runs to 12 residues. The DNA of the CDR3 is TGTGCCAGTATGGGGGCGGCCTACGAGCAGTACTTC. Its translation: CASMGAAYEQYF. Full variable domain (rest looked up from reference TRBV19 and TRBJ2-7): DGGITQSPKYLFRKEGQNVTLSCEQNLNHDAMYWYRQDPGQGLRLIYYSQIVNDFQKGDIAEGYSVSREKKESFPLTVTSAQKNPTAFYLCASMGAAYEQYFGPGTRLTVT.

The CDR3 region has the DNA TGTGCCAGCAGTGCTACTAACTATGGCTACACCTTC. Translation gives CASSATNYGYTF. This chain connects TRBV2 to TRBJ1-2; no definite D call. CDR3 size: 12 residues. V gave up 4 bases and J gave up 0 bases, with 3 bases separating them. The V gene's germline CDR1 is SNHLY and CDR2 FYNNEI.

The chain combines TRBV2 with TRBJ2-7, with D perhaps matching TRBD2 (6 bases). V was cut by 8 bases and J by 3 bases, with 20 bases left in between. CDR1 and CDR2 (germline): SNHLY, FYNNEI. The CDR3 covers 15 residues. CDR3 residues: CASYYRDSPNYEQYF. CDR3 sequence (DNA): TGTGCCAGCTATTATCGGGACTCACCTAACTACGAGCAGTACTTC.

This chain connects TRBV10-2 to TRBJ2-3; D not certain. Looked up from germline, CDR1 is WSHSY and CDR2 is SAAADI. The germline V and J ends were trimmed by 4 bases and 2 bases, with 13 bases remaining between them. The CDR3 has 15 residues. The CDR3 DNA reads TGCGCCAGCAGTGCGCTAGTTTTTTTCACAGATACGCAGTATTTT. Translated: CASSALVFFTDTQYF.

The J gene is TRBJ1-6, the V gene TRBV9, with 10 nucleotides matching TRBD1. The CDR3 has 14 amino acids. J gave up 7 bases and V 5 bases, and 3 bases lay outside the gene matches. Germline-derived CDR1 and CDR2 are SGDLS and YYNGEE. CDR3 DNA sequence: TGTGCCAGCAGGGGACAGGGGAAAAATTCACCCCTCCACTTT. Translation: CASRGQGKNSPLHF. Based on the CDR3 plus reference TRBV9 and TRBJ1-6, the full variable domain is DSGVTQTPKHLITATGQRVTLRCSPRSGDLSVYWYQQSLDQGLQFLIQYYNGEERAKGNILERFSAQQFPDLHSELNLSSLELGDSALYFCASRGQGKNSPLHFGNGTRLTVT.

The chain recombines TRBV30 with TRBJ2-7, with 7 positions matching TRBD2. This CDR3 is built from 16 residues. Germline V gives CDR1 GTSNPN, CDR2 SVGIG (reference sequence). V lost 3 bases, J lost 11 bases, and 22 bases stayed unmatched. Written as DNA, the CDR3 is TGTGCCTGGAGCCGAAGCGGGACGGAGGCTTCCTACGTAGAGTACTTC. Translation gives CAWSRSGTEASYVEYF.

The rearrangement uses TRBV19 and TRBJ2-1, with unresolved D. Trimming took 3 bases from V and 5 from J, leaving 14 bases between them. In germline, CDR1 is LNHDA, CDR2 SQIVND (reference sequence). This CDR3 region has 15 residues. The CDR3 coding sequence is TGTGCCAGTAGTATTGTGTTTAAGAGTCACAATGAGCAGTTCTTC. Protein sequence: CASSIVFKSHNEQFF.

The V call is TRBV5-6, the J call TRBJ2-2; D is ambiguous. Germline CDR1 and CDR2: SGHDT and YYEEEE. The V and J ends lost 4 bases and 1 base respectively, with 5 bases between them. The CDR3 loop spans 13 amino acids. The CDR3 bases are TGTGCCAGCAGCCCAATGAACACCGGGGAGCTGTTTTTT. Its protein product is CASSPMNTGELFF.

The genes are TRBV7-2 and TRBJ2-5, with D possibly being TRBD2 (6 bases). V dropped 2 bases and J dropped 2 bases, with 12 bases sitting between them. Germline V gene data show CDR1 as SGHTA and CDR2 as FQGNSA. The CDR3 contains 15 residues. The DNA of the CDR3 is TGTGCCAGCAGCTTAAAGGGCGGGAATCAAGAGACCCAGTACTTC. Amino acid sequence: CASSLKGGNQETQYF.

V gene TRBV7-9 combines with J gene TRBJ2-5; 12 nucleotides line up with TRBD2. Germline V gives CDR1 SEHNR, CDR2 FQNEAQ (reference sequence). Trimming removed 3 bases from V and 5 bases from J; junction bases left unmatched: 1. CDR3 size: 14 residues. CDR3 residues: CASSFLAGGETQYF. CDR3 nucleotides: TGTGCCAGCAGCTTTCTAGCGGGGGGGGAGACCCAGTACTTC. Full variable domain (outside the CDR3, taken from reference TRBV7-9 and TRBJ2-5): DTGVSQNPRHKITKRGQNVTFRCDPISEHNRLYWYRQTLGQGPEFLTYFQNEAQLEKSRLLSDRFSAERPKGSFSTLEIQRTEQGDSAMYLCASSFLAGGETQYFGPGTRLLVL.

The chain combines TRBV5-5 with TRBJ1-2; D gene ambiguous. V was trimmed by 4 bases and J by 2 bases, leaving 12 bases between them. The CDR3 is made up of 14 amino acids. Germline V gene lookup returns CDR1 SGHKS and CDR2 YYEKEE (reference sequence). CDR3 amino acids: CASSPAKGNYGYTF. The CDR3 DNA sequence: TGTGCCAGCAGCCCGGCAAAGGGAAACTATGGCTACACCTTC.

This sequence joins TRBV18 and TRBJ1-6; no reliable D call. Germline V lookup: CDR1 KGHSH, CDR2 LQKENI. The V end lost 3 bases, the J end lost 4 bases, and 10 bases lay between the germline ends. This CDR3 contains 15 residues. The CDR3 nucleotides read TGTGCCAGCTCACCTAATGGCCTGTATAATTCACCCCTCCACTTT. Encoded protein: CASSPNGLYNSPLHF.

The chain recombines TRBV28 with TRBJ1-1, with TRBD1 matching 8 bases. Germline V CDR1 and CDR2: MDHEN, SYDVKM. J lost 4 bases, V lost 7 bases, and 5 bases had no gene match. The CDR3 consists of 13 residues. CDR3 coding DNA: TGTGCCAGCATTACAGGGGGAATCACTGAAGCTTTCTTT. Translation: CASITGGITEAFF. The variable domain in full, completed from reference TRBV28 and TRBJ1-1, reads DVKVTQSSRYLVKRTGEKVFLECVQDMDHENMFWYRQDPGLGLRLIYFSYDVKMKEKGDIPEGYSVSREKKERFSLILESASTNQTSMYLCASITGGITEAFFGQGTRLTVV.

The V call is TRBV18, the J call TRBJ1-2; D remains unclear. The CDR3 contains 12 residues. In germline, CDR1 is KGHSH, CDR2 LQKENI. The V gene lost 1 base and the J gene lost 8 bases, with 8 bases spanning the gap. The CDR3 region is CASSPHPEGYTF. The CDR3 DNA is TGTGCCAGCTCACCACACCCAGAAGGCTACACCTTC.

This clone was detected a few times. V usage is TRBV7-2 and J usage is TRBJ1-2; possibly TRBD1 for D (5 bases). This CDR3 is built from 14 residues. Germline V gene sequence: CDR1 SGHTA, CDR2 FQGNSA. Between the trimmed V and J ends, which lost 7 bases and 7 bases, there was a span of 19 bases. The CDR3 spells CASILNRGNGGYTF. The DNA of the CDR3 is TGTGCCAGCATTCTTAATCGGGGCAATGGTGGCTACACCTTC.

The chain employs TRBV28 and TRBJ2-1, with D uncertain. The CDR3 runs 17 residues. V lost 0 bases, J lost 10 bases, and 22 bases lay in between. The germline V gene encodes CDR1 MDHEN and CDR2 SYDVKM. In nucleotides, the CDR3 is TGTGCCAGCAGTTTATGCACAGCCTCCTTTTCTCACCGGGAGCAGTTCTTC. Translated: CASSLCTASFSHREQFF. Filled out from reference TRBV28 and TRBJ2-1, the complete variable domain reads DVKVTQSSRYLVKRTGEKVFLECVQDMDHENMFWYRQDPGLGLRLIYFSYDVKMKEKGDIPEGYSVSREKKERFSLILESASTNQTSMYLCASSLCTASFSHREQFFGPGTRLTVL.

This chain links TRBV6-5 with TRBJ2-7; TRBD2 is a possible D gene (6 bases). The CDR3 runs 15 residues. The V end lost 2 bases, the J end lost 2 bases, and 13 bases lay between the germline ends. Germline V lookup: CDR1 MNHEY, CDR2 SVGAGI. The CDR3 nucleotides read TGTGCCAGCAGTTACCCCCGGGGAGGTACCTACGAGCAGTACTTC. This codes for CASSYPRGGTYEQYF.

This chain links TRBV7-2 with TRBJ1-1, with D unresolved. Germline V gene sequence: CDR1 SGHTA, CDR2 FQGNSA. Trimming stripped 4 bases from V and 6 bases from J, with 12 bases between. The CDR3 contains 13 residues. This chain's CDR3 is CASSWRAVAEAFF. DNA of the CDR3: TGTGCCAGCAGCTGGAGGGCAGTCGCTGAAGCTTTCTTT.

CDR3 bases: TGTGCCAGCAGCTCACGGAGGGGCGGGAACACTGAAGCTTTCTTT. It yields the protein CASSSRRGGNTEAFF. The gene calls are TRBV7-4 and TRBJ1-1; a possible D gene is TRBD1 (5 bases). CDR1 and CDR2 from the germline V gene are SGHVT and SQSDAQ. The CDR3 runs to 15 residues. V lost 4 bases, J lost 1 base, and 13 bases lay in between.

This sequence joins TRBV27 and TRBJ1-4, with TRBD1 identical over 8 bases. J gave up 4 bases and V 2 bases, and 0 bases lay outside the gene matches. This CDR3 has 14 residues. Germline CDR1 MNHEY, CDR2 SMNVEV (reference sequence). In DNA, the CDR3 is TGTGCCAGCAGTTTAGGACAGGGTAATGAAAAACTGTTTTTT. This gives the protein CASSLGQGNEKLFF.